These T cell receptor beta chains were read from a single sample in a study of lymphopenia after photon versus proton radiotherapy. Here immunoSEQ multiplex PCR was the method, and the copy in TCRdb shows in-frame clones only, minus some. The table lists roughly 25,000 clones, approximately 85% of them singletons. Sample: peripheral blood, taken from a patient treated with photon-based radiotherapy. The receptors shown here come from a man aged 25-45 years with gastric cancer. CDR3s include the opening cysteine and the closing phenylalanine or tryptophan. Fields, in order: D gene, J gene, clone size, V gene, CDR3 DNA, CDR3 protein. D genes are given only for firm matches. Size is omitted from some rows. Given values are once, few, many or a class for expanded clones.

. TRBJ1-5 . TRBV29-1 TGCAGCGTCGGGGACATCAATCAGCCCCAGCATTTT CSVGDINQPQHF
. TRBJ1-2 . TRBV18 TGTGCCAGCTCACCAACCAATACCCACGGGGGAAACTATGGCTACACCTTC CASSPTNTHGGNYGYTF
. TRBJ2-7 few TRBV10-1 TGCGCCAGATGTCCCTACGAGCAGTACTTC CARCPYEQYF
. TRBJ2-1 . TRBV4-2 TGTGCCAGCAGCCAGGACAAAGCCTACAATGAGCAGTTCTTC CASSQDKAYNEQFF
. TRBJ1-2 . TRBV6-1 TGTGCCAGCAGGCCGGGGTGGGGCTATGGCTACACCTTC CASRPGWGYGYTF
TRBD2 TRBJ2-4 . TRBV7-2 TGTGCCAGCAGCTTAGGCACGGGGGGGAAAAACATTCAGTACTTC CASSLGTGGKNIQYF
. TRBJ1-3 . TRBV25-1 TGTGCCAGCAGTGTAAGCTCTGGAAACACCATATATTTT CASSVSSGNTIYF
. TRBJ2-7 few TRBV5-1 TGCGCCAGCAGCTTGGCGGTAGGGGCTGATACCTACGAGCAGTACTTC CASSLAVGADTYEQYF
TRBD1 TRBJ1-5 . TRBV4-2 TGTGCCAGCAGCCAAGATGGGACAGCCGATCAGCCCCAGCATTTT CASSQDGTADQPQHF
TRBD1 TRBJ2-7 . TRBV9 TGTGCCAGCAGCGCCCTCGGGGACAGGCGAGGCGAGCAGTACTTC CASSALGDRRGEQYF
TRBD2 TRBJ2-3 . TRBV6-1 TGTGCCAGCAGTGGGGGACTAACGGGGACAGATACGCAGTATTTT CASSGGLTGTDTQYF
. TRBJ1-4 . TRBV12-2 TGTGCAAGTCTCGTGGGGACAGCTCCAGCAACTAATGAAAAACTGTTTTTT CASLVGTAPATNEKLFF
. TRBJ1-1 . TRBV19 TGTGCCAGTAGTATCGGGAACACTGAAGCTTTCTTT CASSIGNTEAFF
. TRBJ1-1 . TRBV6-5 TGTGCCAGCAGTTACTCGAGTGGGGGAAGTGGCACTGAAGCTTTCTTT CASSYSSGGSGTEAFF
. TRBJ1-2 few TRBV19 TGTGCCAGTAGTATCGAAGGGCATGGCTACACCTTC CASSIEGHGYTF
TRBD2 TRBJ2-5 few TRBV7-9 TGTGCCAGCAGCCCCCGGACTAGCGGACGGGGAGAGACCCAGTACTTC CASSPRTSGRGETQYF
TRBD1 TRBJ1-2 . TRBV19 TGTGCCAGTAGACCAGGGGGCGAGTATGGCTACACCTTC CASRPGGEYGYTF
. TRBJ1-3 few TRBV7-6 TGTGCCAGCAGCTTAGAGGTCTCCTCTGGAAACACCATATATTTT CASSLEVSSGNTIYF
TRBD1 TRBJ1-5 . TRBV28 TGTGCCAGCAGTTTGACAGGGGGGAATCAGCCCCAGCATTTT CASSLTGGNQPQHF
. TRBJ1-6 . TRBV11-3 TGTGCCAGCAGCTTAGATCAGGATTCACCCCTCCACTTT CASSLDQDSPLHF
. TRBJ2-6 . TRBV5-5 TGTGCCAGCAGCTGGGACTTCTCTGGGGCCAACGTCCTGACTTTC CASSWDFSGANVLTF
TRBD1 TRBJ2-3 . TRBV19 TGTGCCAGTAGAACCCTGGACAGGGACGCAGATACGCAGTATTTT CASRTLDRDADTQYF
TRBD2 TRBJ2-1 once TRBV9 TGTGCCAGCAGCGTAGTTGGCGGGGGGGCTAATGAGCAGTTCTTC CASSVVGGGANEQFF
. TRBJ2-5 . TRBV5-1 TGCGCCAGCAGCTTAACTTTGGGGTCACAAGAGACCCAGTACTTC CASSLTLGSQETQYF
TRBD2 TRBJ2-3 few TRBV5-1 TGCGCCAGCATGGAGAGCGGGGTGGGTGATACGCAGTATTTT CASMESGVGDTQYF
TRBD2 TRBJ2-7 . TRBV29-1 TGCAGCGTCGAGGGACTAGCGGGAGACTACGAGCAGTACTTC CSVEGLAGDYEQYF
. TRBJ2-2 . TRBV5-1 TGCGCCAGCAGCTTGAGCCGACAGGGGGAGCTGTTTTTT CASSLSRQGELFF
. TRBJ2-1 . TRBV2 TGTGCCAGCAGGGCTAGAAAATACAATGAGCAGTTCTTC CASRARKYNEQFF
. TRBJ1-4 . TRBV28 TGTGCCAGCAGCAATGAGGGGAGTCTAGCTGAAAAACTGTTTTTT CASSNEGSLAEKLFF
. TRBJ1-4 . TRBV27 TGTGCCAGCAGTTCGCGACAAGAAAAACTGTTTTTT CASSSRQEKLFF
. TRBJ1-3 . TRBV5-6 TGTGCCAGCAGCCTACCGACCGCTACTGGAAACACCATATATTTT CASSLPTATGNTIYF
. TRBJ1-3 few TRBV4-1 TGCGCCAGCAGCCGCGGGGTAACAGACTCTGGAAACACCATATATTTT CASSRGVTDSGNTIYF
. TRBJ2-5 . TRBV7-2 TGTGCCAGCAGCTTAGGGAACAGGCAAGAGACCCAGTACTTC CASSLGNRQETQYF
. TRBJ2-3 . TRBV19 TGTGCCAGTAGTCCAACCGGGGGCACAGATACGCAGTATTTT CASSPTGGTDTQYF
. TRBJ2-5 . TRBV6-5 TGTGCCAGCCGGGGAGCCAGGCAAGAGACCCAGTACTTC CASRGARQETQYF
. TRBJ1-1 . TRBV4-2 TGTGCCAGCAGCCAAGAAGGTGCCGGGGTTCGTGGAGCTTTCTTT CASSQEGAGVRGAFF
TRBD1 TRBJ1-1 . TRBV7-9 TGTGCCAGCAGGCAGGGGGACGCGGGGGAGACTGAAGCTTTCTTT CASRQGDAGETEAFF
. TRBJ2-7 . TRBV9 TGTGCCAGCAGTGCGGGATCCCAGCAGTACTTC CASSAGSQQYF
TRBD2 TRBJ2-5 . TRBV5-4 TGTGCCAGCAGCTTGCCGGGACTAGAAGCAGAGACCCAGTACTTC CASSLPGLEAETQYF
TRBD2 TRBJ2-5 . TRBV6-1 TGTGCCAGCAGTGAATGGCCTAGCGGGGGCCCGCCTCAAGAGACCCAGTACTTC CASSEWPSGGPPQETQYF
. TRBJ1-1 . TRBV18 TGTGCCAGCTCACGTGAGATGGAGAACACTGAAGCTTTCTTT CASSREMENTEAFF
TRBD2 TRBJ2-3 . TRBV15 TGTGCCACCAGCAGAGGGGAGGGAGTAGATACGCAGTATTTT CATSRGEGVDTQYF
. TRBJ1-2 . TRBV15 TGTGCCACCAGCAGGGAGACCGCCTATGGCTACACCTTC CATSRETAYGYTF
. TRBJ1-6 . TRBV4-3 TGCGCCAGCAGCCAACTACCAGGGACGGGAAATTCACCCCTCCACTTT CASSQLPGTGNSPLHF
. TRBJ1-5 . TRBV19 TGTGCCAGTAGTACCACGACAGGAGGGGGGCCCCAGCATTTT CASSTTTGGGPQHF
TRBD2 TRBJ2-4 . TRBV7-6 TGTGCCAGCAGCTTAGGGCCGCCGGGAGGGGCCAAAAACATTCAGTACTTC CASSLGPPGGAKNIQYF
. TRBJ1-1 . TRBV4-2 TGTGCCAGCAGCCAAAAGGGACAAGCGAACACTGAAGCTTTCTTT CASSQKGQANTEAFF
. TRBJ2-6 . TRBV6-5 TGTGCCAGCAGTTGGTCAGTCGCCGGGGCCAACGTCCTGACTTTC CASSWSVAGANVLTF
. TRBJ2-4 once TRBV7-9 TGTGCCAGCAGCTTTCCCCTGACGGCTCTAGCCAAAAACATTCAGTACTTC CASSFPLTALAKNIQYF
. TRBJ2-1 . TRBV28 TGTGCCAGCAGTTTAGACCTCGTTCGAGGGGATGAGCAGTTCTTC CASSLDLVRGDEQFF
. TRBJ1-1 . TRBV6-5 TGTGCCAGCAGACCTCCGGGCAAGAGCACTGAAGCTTTCTTT CASRPPGKSTEAFF
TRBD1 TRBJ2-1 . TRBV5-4 TGTGCCAGCAGCCTGACAGGGGAAAGTGAGCAGTTCTTC CASSLTGESEQFF
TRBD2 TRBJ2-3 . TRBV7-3 TGTGCCAGCAGCCCTAGCGGGGGGGCGTACGATACGCAGTATTTT CASSPSGGAYDTQYF
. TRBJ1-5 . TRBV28 TGTGCCAGCAGTTATCTCGGAACTAGCAATCAGCCCCAGCATTTT CASSYLGTSNQPQHF
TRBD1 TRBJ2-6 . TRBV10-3 TGTGCCATCAGACCAAGACAGGGCAGGGGGTTATCTGGGGCCAACGTCCTGACTTTC CAIRPRQGRGLSGANVLTF
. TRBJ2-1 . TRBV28 TGTGCCAGCAGCTATACCAGCGGAGACAACAATGAGCAGTTCTTC CASSYTSGDNNEQFF
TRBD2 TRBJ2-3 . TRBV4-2 TGTGCCAGCAGCCGAGATTCCGGGACTAGCGGGGGGGGAGACACAGATACGCAGTATTTT CASSRDSGTSGGGDTDTQYF